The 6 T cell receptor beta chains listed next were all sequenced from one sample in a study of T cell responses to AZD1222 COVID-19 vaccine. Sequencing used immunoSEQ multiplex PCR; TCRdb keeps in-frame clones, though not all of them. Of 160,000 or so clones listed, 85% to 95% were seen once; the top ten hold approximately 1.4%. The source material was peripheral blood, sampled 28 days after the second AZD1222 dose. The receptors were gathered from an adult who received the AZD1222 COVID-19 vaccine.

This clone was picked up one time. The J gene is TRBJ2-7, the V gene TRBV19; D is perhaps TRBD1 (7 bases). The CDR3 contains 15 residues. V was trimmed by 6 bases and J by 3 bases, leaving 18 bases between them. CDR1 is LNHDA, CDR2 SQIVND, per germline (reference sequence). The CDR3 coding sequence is TGTGCCAGTAGCATCGCGGGACAGTCAATCTACGAGCAGTACTTC. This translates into CASSIAGQSIYEQYF.

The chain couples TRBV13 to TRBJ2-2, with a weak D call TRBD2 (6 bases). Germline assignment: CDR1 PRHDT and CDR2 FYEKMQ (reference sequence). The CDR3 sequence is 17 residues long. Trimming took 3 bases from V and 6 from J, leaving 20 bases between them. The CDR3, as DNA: TGTGCCAGCAGCTTTGGAGGGAGGATTTCGGCCCCCGGGGAGCTGTTTTTT. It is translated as CASSFGGRISAPGELFF.

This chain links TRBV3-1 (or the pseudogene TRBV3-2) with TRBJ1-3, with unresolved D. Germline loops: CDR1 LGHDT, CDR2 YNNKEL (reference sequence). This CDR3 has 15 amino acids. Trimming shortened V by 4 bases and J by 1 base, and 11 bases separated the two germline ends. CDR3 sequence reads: CASSLKALSGNTIYF. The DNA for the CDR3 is TGTGCCAGCAGCCTAAAGGCCTTGTCTGGAAACACCATATATTTT.

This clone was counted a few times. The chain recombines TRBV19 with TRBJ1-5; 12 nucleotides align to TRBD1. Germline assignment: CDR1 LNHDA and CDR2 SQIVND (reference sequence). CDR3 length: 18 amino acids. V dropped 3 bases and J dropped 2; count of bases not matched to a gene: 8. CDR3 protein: CASSMVGTGGWGNQPQHF. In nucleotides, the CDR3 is TGTGCCAGTAGTATGGTAGGGACAGGGGGCTGGGGCAATCAGCCCCAGCATTTT. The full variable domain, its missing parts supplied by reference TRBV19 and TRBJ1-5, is DGGITQSPKYLFRKEGQNVTLSCEQNLNHDAMYWYRQDPGQGLRLIYYSQIVNDFQKGDIAEGYSVSREKKESFPLTVTSAQKNPTAFYLCASSMVGTGGWGNQPQHFGDGTRLSIL.

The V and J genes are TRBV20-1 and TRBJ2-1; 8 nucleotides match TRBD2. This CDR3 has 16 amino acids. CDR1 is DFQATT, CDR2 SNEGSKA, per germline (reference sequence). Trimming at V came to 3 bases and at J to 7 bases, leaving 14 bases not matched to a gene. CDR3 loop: CSASRSGTREKNEQFF. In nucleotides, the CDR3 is TGCAGTGCTAGTCGTTCCGGGACTAGAGAGAAGAATGAGCAGTTCTTC.

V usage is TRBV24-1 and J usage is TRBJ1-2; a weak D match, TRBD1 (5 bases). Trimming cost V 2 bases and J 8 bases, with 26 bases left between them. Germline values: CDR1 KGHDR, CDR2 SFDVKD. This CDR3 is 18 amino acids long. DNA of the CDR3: TGTGCCACCAGTGATTGGATCGAGGTAAGGGGTAGATTCTGCGGCTACACCTTC. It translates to CATSDWIEVRGRFCGYTF.